This T cell receptor beta chain was captured in a study of blood T cell repertoires in COVID-19. Study at large: Spain, Italy and the United States supplied samples that represented acute and convalescent COVID-19. T cells, B-cell-depleted T cells, or PBMCs provided the cDNA or gDNA that served as material.

This table comes from immunoSEQ multiplex PCR, and its TCRdb copy is limited to in-frame clones, with some not included. The table includes about 200,000 clones, 80% detected once. CDR1 and CDR2 from the germline V gene are MDHEN and SYDVKM. J lost 13 bases, V lost 8 bases, and 10 bases had no gene match. This CDR3 contains 11 residues. The sequence was collected from a woman aged 65 to 85 with acute or convalescent COVID-19. The specimen was peripheral blood. The chain couples TRBV28 to TRBJ1-2, with 7 positions matching TRBD1. Here the CDR3 DNA reads TGTGCCAGCTCTCGGGACAGAGAGTGCACCTTC. Its protein product is CASSRDRECTF.